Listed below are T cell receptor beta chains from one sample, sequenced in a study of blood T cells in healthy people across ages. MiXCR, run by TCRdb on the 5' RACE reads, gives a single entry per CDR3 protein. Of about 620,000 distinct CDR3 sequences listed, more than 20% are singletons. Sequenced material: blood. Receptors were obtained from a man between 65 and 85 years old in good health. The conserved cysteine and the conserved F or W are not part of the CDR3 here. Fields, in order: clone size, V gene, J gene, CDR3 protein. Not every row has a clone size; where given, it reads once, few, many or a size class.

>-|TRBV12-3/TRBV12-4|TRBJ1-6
ASSLDPTGANSPLH
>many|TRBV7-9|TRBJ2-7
ASSPGTSVIYEQY
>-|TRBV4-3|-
ASSLVSGPFNEQF
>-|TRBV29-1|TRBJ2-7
SVARAGDRSSYEQY
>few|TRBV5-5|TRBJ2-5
ASSPLRSETQY
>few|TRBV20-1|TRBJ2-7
SARDGAGTLYEQY
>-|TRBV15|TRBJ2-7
ATSIRTSGTTYEQY
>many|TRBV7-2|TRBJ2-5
ASSLAAQETQY
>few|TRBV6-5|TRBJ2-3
ASSYQGATTDTQY
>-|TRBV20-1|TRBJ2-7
SAKTSGRNYEQY
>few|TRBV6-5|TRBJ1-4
ASSPGPRNEKLF
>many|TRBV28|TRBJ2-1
ASRAKYNEQF
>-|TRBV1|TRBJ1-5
TSSQKLGAFNQPQH
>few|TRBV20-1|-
SARATGQGDTYEQY
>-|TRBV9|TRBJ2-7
ASSQSSGSRYEQY
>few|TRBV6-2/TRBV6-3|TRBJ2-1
ASTLRGNEQF
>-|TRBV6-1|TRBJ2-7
ASTLDNSYEQY
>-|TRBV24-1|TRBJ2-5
ATSDSGPRETQY
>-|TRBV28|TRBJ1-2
ASSTGDRNYT
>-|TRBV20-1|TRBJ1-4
SAREREGFNEKLF
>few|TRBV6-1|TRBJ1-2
ASSAGGGHYGYT
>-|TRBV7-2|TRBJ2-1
ASSTRLSSYNEQF
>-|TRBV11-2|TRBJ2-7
ASSLGTAPSYEQY
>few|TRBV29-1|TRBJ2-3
TPGVGTDTQY
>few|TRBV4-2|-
ASSQDHGPYEQY
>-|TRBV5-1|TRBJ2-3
ASSLQDSTDTQY
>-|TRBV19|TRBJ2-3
ASRPRGSTDTQY
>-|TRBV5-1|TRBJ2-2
ASRTANTGKLF
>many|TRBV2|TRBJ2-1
ASERQGYNEQF
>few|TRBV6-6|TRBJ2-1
ASSYSHEQF
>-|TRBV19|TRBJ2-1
ASSQTSESYNEQF
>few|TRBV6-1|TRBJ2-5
ASSQGQGTTKTQY
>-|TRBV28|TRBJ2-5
ASGTTSALVTSQETQY
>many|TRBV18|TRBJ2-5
ASSPPTGEETQY
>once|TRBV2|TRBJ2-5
ATTLSETQY